One and the same sample provided the 10 T cell receptor beta chains below, sequenced in a study of T cells in Graves' hyperthyroidism and ophthalmopathy (dated by TCRdb to the late 2010s). Library preparation was by multiplex PCR. TCRdb names Illumina HiSeq 2000 as the instrument used. Amplification of TCR beta CDR3 regions was carried out from RNA transcripts. For the first round of RT-PCR on the TCR CDR3, the HTBI primer set was used together with the Qiagen OneStep RT-PCR kit. TCRdb handled the public reads itself, with Q25 trimming in fastp and clone calling in MiXCR, and kept productive beta chains. Every CDR3 protein is listed once, alongside the most common genes and DNA of its rows. This sample has around 56,000 distinct CDR3 sequences in its table, and 53% of those were observed once. The ten largest account for approximately 3.4% of the sample. The source material was blood. The receptors here all came from a woman in her sixties or seventies with Graves' ophthalmopathy.

This rearrangement joins TRBV30 to TRBJ2-3; possibly TRBD2 for D (5 bases). V shed 0 bases and J shed 2 bases, with 9 bases lying between them. CDR3 length equals 14 residues. Germline CDR1 reads GTSNPN; CDR2 reads SVGIG (reference sequence). The CDR3 bases are TGTGCCTGGAGTGTCGGTGACTACACAGATACGCAGTATTTT. Its protein product is CAWSVGDYTDTQYF.

This clonotype was seen at least ten times. The V gene is TRBV7-9, the J gene TRBJ2-7; D tentatively reads TRBD1 or TRBD2 (5 bases each). Germline V gene data show CDR1 as SEHNR and CDR2 as FQNEAQ (reference sequence). The CDR3 is 13 residues long. Trimming stripped 5 bases from V and 0 bases from J, with 8 bases between. The CDR3 sequence: CASSRDGSYEQYF. As DNA, the CDR3 is TGTGCCAGCAGCCGGGACGGCTCCTACGAGCAGTACTTC.

The V gene is TRBV20-1, the J gene TRBJ1-6; 8 bases are shared with TRBD1. The CDR3 length is 13 residues. Germline CDR1 DFQATT, CDR2 SNEGSKA (reference sequence). The junction had 5 bases not matched to a gene; V was cut back by 3 bases and J by 10 bases. CDR3 loop: CSARTGARSPLHF. The CDR3 DNA reads as TGCAGTGCTAGGACAGGGGCGAGGTCACCCCTCCACTTT.

The V and J genes are TRBV19 and TRBJ1-4; weak D call: TRBD1 (5 bases). Deletions cut 10 bases from V and 5 bases from J, with 17 bases between. The CDR3 has 14 amino acids. Per the germline V gene, CDR1 is LNHDA and CDR2 is SQIVND (reference sequence). CDR3 protein: CANLKQGPNEKLFF. In DNA form, the CDR3 reads TGTGCCAATCTGAAGCAGGGACCGAATGAAAAACTGTTTTTT.

J is TRBJ1-2 and V is TRBV5-1; TRBD1 aligns across 11 bases. CDR1 is SGHRS and CDR2 is YFSETQ in the germline V gene. The CDR3 is 15 amino acids. Losses at the gene ends were 4 bases for V and 5 bases for J; bases not matched to a gene: 7. The CDR3 DNA reads TGCGCCAGCAGCCACGGACAGGGGGCGGAATATGGCTACACCTTC. Translated, it gives CASSHGQGAEYGYTF.

This clonotype qualifies as medium-sized. The V call is TRBV24-1, the J call TRBJ1-6, with D perhaps TRBD1 (5 bases). The CDR3 spans 18 residues. The germline V and J ends were trimmed by 3 bases and 4 bases, with 18 bases remaining between them. Germline values: CDR1 KGHDR, CDR2 SFDVKD. The CDR3 DNA reads TGTGCCACCAGTGATGGAATCCGGGGGGGTCGATATAATTCACCCCTCCACTTT. It translates to CATSDGIRGGRYNSPLHF.

This clonotype has only a few counts. This chain uses TRBV7-9 with TRBJ2-7, with 7 bases lining up with TRBD1. Germline CDR1 SEHNR, CDR2 FQNEAQ (reference sequence). This CDR3 spans 12 amino acids. The V segment lost 6 bases and the J segment 6 bases; nucleotides outside the gene matches: 5. CDR3 DNA: TGTGCCAGCAGAACACAGGGGTTCGAGCAGTACTTC. It encodes CASRTQGFEQYF.

The chain joins TRBV18 to TRBJ2-3; D ambiguous. In germline, CDR1 is KGHSH, CDR2 LQKENI. This CDR3 comprises 18 residues. The V gene lost 2 bases and the J gene lost 4 bases, with 22 bases spanning the gap. The CDR3 nucleotides read TGTGCCAGCTCACCAGGCTTAAGCGCAGGATCGGTTGCAGATACGCAGTATTTT. Amino acids: CASSPGLSAGSVADTQYF.

V gene TRBV10-3 combines with J gene TRBJ2-5; D call uncertain. The CDR3 has 12 amino acids. Deletions cut 8 bases from V and 4 bases from J, with 11 bases between. The V gene's germline CDR1 is ENHRY and CDR2 SYGVKD. The CDR3 is CAIGVGSETQYF. DNA of the CDR3: TGTGCCATCGGCGTTGGTTCAGAGACCCAGTACTTC.

Comment on this clonotype: Relative to the germline gene, one junction end is altered; a read error may explain this. The V gene is TRBV7-2, the J gene TRBJ2-3; D is uncertain. From germline, CDR1 is SGHTA and CDR2 FQGNSA. The CDR3 consists of 12 residues. The CDR3 DNA reads as TGTGCCAGCAAAGCATTCCCAGATATGCAGTATTTT. Protein product: CASKAFPDMQYF.